Below are 25 T cell receptor beta chains sequenced from a single sample in a study of blood T cell repertoires in COVID-19. The method was immunoSEQ multiplex PCR; TCRdb's version includes in-frame clones alone and lacks a portion of them. The data hold 200,000 to 250,000 clones, with 60% to 85% observed a single time. The sample comprised peripheral blood. These receptors came from a woman in her 70s with acute or convalescent COVID-19.

The gene calls are TRBV19 and TRBJ2-1; 7 bases agree with TRBD1. Germline CDR1 reads LNHDA; CDR2 reads SQIVND (reference sequence). CDR3 length: 18 amino acids. The V gene end was trimmed by 2 bases and the J gene end by 5 bases; junction bases not matched to a gene: 15. Here the CDR3 reads CASSIFGTARFADNEQFF. The CDR3 coding sequence is TGTGCCAGTAGTATATTTGGGACAGCCCGCTTTGCGGACAATGAGCAGTTCTTC.

The chain uses TRBV3-1 (or the pseudogene TRBV3-2) and TRBJ1-6; D is possibly TRBD1 (5 bases). There are 14 residues in the CDR3. In germline, CDR1 is LGHDT, CDR2 YNNKEL (reference sequence). V was shortened by 2 bases and J by 6 bases, with 8 bases between the two germline ends. The CDR3 sequence is CASSQLQGNSPLHF. The CDR3 DNA follows: TGTGCCAGCAGCCAACTCCAGGGTAATTCACCCCTCCACTTT.

The chain recombines TRBV7-9 with TRBJ1-2, with a possible D match to TRBD1 (5 bases). CDR1 SEHNR and CDR2 FQNEAQ come from the germline V gene (reference sequence). The CDR3 length is 15 residues. The V end was cut by 5 bases, the J end by 0 bases, with 13 bases between. Written as DNA, the CDR3 is TGTGCCAGCAGCGACCCGTCCAGGGCTAACTATGGCTACACCTTC. Translation gives CASSDPSRANYGYTF.

The chain has TRBV10-1 and TRBJ2-5; perhaps TRBD2 as D (6 bases). V was shortened by 6 bases and J by 5 bases, with 19 bases between the two germline ends. This CDR3 has 15 amino acids. CDR1 is WNHNN, CDR2 SYGVQD, per germline (reference sequence). CDR3 sequence: CASSQWDGGRETQYF. The CDR3 bases are TGCGCCAGCAGCCAATGGGACGGGGGTAGGGAGACCCAGTACTTC.

This clone was detected a few times. The rearrangement links TRBV4-2 to TRBJ2-1, with TRBD2 matching over 7 bases. J lost 5 bases, V lost 2 bases, and 3 bases had no gene match. Germline V CDR1 and CDR2: LGHNA, YNFKEQ. This CDR3 has 14 residues. The CDR3 DNA reads as TGTGCCAGCAGCCAACCGGGAGGTCACAATGAGCAGTTCTTC. It is translated as CASSQPGGHNEQFF.

The chain has TRBV11-2 and TRBJ2-2, with D possibly being TRBD2 (6 bases). Germline CDR1 and CDR2: SGHAT and FQNNGV. CDR3 size: 16 residues. The V gene lost 7 bases and the J gene lost 0 bases, with 15 bases spanning the gap. The CDR3 DNA follows: TGTGCCAGCATGAGAGGGGCGGGGACGAACACCGGGGAGCTGTTTTTT. This translates into CASMRGAGTNTGELFF.

The CDR3, as DNA: TGCAGCGTGGAGGAGGGACTAGGAGAGGAGCAGTACTTC. Protein product: CSVEEGLGEEQYF. The V gene is TRBV29-1, the J gene TRBJ2-7, with 8 bases matching TRBD2. V was clipped by 6 bases and J by 7 bases; unmatched bases: 11. The CDR3 has 13 residues. Germline lookup yields CDR1 SQVTM and CDR2 ANQGSEA.

The V call is TRBV28, the J call TRBJ1-1, with TRBD1 identical over 10 bases. This CDR3 contains 16 residues. Unmatched junction bases numbered 10, after V lost 3 bases and J lost 6 bases. Germline CDR1 reads MDHEN; CDR2 reads SYDVKM. CDR3: CASSFGTGDGESEAFF. CDR3 DNA: TGTGCCAGCAGTTTTGGGACAGGGGATGGGGAGTCTGAAGCTTTCTTT.

The rearrangement joins TRBV5-8 to TRBJ2-5; TRBD1 matches 11 bases. V shed 4 bases and J 2 bases; nucleotides not matched to a gene: 13. This CDR3 has 18 amino acids. Germline CDR1 reads SGHTS; CDR2 reads YDEGEE. CDR3 protein: CASSTGTGGIWGQETQYF. The CDR3, as DNA: TGTGCCAGCAGCACCGGGACAGGGGGAATTTGGGGACAAGAGACCCAGTACTTC.

The table lists this clone with a few counts. V usage is TRBV6-4 and J usage is TRBJ1-4; D gene unclear. The V end lost 6 bases, the J end lost 7 bases, and 18 bases lay between the germline ends. CDR1 and CDR2 (germline): MRHNA, SNTAGT. The CDR3 contains 15 residues. CDR3 sequence: CASRLGETLGEKLFF. The CDR3 coding sequence is TGTGCCAGCAGACTCGGGGAGACATTGGGTGAAAAACTGTTTTTT.

The chain uses TRBV5-5 and TRBJ2-7; TRBD1 might be the D (6 bases). The CDR3 is 15 residues long. Between the trimmed V and J ends, which lost 2 bases and 2 bases, there was a span of 14 bases. Germline lookup yields CDR1 SGHKS and CDR2 YYEKEE (reference sequence). CDR3 protein: CASSLTQGSTYEQYF. The CDR3 DNA is TGTGCCAGCAGCTTAACCCAGGGGTCCACCTACGAGCAGTACTTC.

The chain combines TRBV5-1 with TRBJ1-2; 8 positions agree with TRBD1. The CDR3 spans 13 residues. CDR1 and CDR2 from the germline V gene are SGHRS and YFSETQ. J lost 8 bases, V lost 4 bases, and 7 bases had no gene match. CDR3 DNA: TGCGCCAGCAGCGAGGACAGGGTGGAGGGCTACACCTTC. Its translation is CASSEDRVEGYTF. Full variable domain (outside the CDR3, taken from reference TRBV5-1 and TRBJ1-2): KAGVTQTPRYLIKTRGQQVTLSCSPISGHRSVSWYQQTPGQGLQFLFEYFSETQRNKGNFPGRFSGRQFSNSRSEMNVSTLELGDSALYLCASSEDRVEGYTFGSGTRLTVV.

The rearrangement uses TRBV28 and TRBJ1-2; TRBD1 is a possible D gene (6 bases). This CDR3 is 12 amino acids long. The V gene lost 8 bases and the J gene lost 5 bases, with 12 bases spanning the gap. Germline assignment: CDR1 MDHEN and CDR2 SYDVKM. CDR3 sequence (DNA): TGTGCCAGCGCCAGGGGTGGGTATGGCTACACCTTC. Translated, it gives CASARGGYGYTF.

The chain recombines TRBV6-6 with TRBJ2-5; 12 bases map to TRBD2. CDR3 length: 16 amino acids. Trimming took 2 bases from V and 4 from J; bases not matched to a gene: 5. Looked up from germline, CDR1 is MNHNY and CDR2 is SVGAGI (reference sequence). CDR3 nucleotides: TGTGCCAGCAGTTACGGACTAGCGGGGCGTTCAGAGACCCAGTACTTC. Translating gives CASSYGLAGRSETQYF.

The J gene is TRBJ2-3, the V gene TRBV7-9; 10 nucleotides agree with TRBD2. The CDR3 sequence is 16 residues long. CDR1 is SEHNR and CDR2 is FQNEAQ in the germline V gene (reference sequence). J gave up 2 bases and V 1 base, and 3 bases lay outside the gene matches. Here the CDR3 reads CASSLGTSGPTDTQYF. DNA for the CDR3: TGTGCCAGCAGCTTAGGGACTAGCGGACCCACAGATACGCAGTATTTT.

This chain connects TRBV14 to TRBJ1-6; D uncertain. V dropped 1 base and J dropped 0 bases, with 13 bases sitting between them. CDR1 SGHDN and CDR2 FVKESK come from the germline V gene. The CDR3 has 18 amino acids. The CDR3 region has the DNA TGTGCCAGCAGCCAAGGAACAGTAACAAGCTCCTATAATTCACCCCTCCACTTT. Its protein product is CASSQGTVTSSYNSPLHF.

The V call is TRBV9, the J call TRBJ1-3, with unresolved D. The CDR3 consists of 14 residues. Germline CDR1 is SGDLS and CDR2 is YYNGEE. Trimming took off 3 bases at V and 4 bases at J, with 11 bases between the two ends. The CDR3 bases are TGTGCCAGCAGCGCCTCCCCGTCCGGAAACACCATATATTTT. Translation gives CASSASPSGNTIYF.

The sample holds a few counts of this clone. J is TRBJ1-2 and V is TRBV30; D is perhaps TRBD1 (5 bases). V shed 3 bases and J shed 11 bases, with 13 bases lying between them. The CDR3 totals 11 residues. Germline CDR1 GTSNPN, CDR2 SVGIG (reference sequence). The CDR3 loop reads CAWRGEREYTF. The CDR3, as DNA: TGTGCCTGGAGGGGGGAGCGGGAATACACCTTC.

The rearrangement joins TRBV7-9 to TRBJ2-3; the match to TRBD2 covers 7 bases. This CDR3 has 16 residues. V was pared by 2 bases and J by 2 bases, with 7 bases of the junction left unmatched. Germline V lookup: CDR1 SEHNR, CDR2 FQNEAQ (reference sequence). DNA for the CDR3: TGTGCCAGCAGCTTACCCTCTAGCGGCTACACAGATACGCAGTATTTT. Amino acids: CASSLPSSGYTDTQYF.

V usage is TRBV15 and J usage is TRBJ2-1; 7 nucleotides align to TRBD2. The CDR3 extends over 15 amino acids. V lost 6 bases to trimming and J lost 6 bases; unmatched junction nucleotides: 11. CDR1 and CDR2 (germline): LNHNV, YYDKDF (reference sequence). This CDR3 is CATRGARREGNEQFF. DNA for the CDR3: TGTGCCACCAGGGGCGCACGAAGGGAGGGCAATGAGCAGTTCTTC.

The rearrangement uses TRBV30 and TRBJ2-1, with 8 nucleotides matching TRBD2. Trimming took 6 bases from V and 1 from J; bases not matched to a gene: 8. The CDR3 extends over 15 amino acids. Germline values: CDR1 GTSNPN, CDR2 SVGIG (reference sequence). The CDR3 DNA reads as TGTGCCTGCCCCCGGGGCGGGAGGTCCTACAATGAGCAGTTCTTC. Its translation: CACPRGGRSYNEQFF.

V gene TRBV29-1 combines with J gene TRBJ2-7; 12 nucleotides align to TRBD1. CDR1 and CDR2 from the germline V gene are SQVTM and ANQGSEA. V dropped 6 bases and J dropped 4; count of bases not matched to a gene: 10. This CDR3 spans 15 amino acids. The CDR3 reads CSVGGPGQGAYEQYF. The CDR3 nucleotides are TGCAGCGTGGGAGGTCCGGGACAGGGGGCGTACGAGCAGTACTTC.

This chain uses TRBV28 with TRBJ1-1; no firm D call. Per the germline V gene, CDR1 is MDHEN and CDR2 is SYDVKM. The CDR3 is 13 residues long. V lost 1 base to trimming and J lost 10 bases, with 13 bases between them. The CDR3 loop reads CASSLSSSSGAFF. In nucleotides, the CDR3 is TGTGCCAGCAGTTTATCCTCCTCTTCGGGAGCTTTCTTT. Filled out from reference TRBV28 and TRBJ1-1, the complete variable domain reads DVKVTQSSRYLVKRTGEKVFLECVQDMDHENMFWYRQDPGLGLRLIYFSYDVKMKEKGDIPEGYSVSREKKERFSLILESASTNQTSMYLCASSLSSSSGAFFGQGTRLTVV.

The J gene is TRBJ1-6, the V gene TRBV5-6; D perhaps matches TRBD1 (6 bases). CDR3 length: 15 amino acids. Trimming pared 0 bases from V and 8 bases from J, leaving 12 bases between. The V gene's germline CDR1 is SGHDT and CDR2 YYEEEE. The CDR3 DNA follows: TGTGCCAGCAGCTTGGCCGACAGGCCACATTCACCCCTCCACTTT. Its translation: CASSLADRPHSPLHF.

The CDR3 is CASVRQGVYNEQFF. The CDR3, as DNA: TGTGCCAGCGTTAGACAGGGGGTCTACAATGAGCAGTTCTTC. V usage is TRBV2 and J usage is TRBJ2-1; the match to TRBD1 covers 9 bases. Germline lookup yields CDR1 SNHLY and CDR2 FYNNEI. J gave up 3 bases and V 8 bases, and 5 bases lay outside the gene matches. The CDR3 covers 14 residues.